This T cell receptor beta chain originates from a study of regulatory T cells in long-lasting Graves disease. Study results and limitations: Patients with persistent disease showed a bias toward TRBV28, TRBJ1-2 and TRBJ2-5.

In its sample, this clonotype was seen a few times. Its antigen is undetermined. Time point denoted: persistent/refractory GD, antithyroid drugs over 5 years with positive TRAb. PBMCs provided the RNA from which the TCR library was made. Xi'an, China, was home to the endocrinology department that provided patients. According to the study, TCR beta libraries were built with iRepertoire HTBI primers and CDR3-region Arm-PCR. TCRdb re-analysed the multiplex PCR reads in MiXCR, keeping a single row per CDR3 protein. The data contain 300,000 to 350,000 distinct CDR3 sequences, 20% of them singletons. J gave up 7 bases and V 7 bases, and 5 bases lay outside the gene matches. The length of the CDR3 is 13 residues. Per germline, CDR1 WSHSY and CDR2 SAAADI.

The gene calls are TRBV10-2 and TRBJ1-5; 9 bases are a match to TRBD1. The sequence came from a female donor with Graves disease. This specimen consisted of peripheral blood mononuclear cells (PBMCs), obtained when the disease was refractory, from a patient treated with antithyroid drugs. DNA of the CDR3: TGCGCCAGCAAGGACAGGGGAGGACAGCCCCAGCATTTT. As protein: CASKDRGGQPQHF.